These T cell receptor beta chains were read from a single sample in a study of cytomegalovirus exposure and HLA in healthy donors. Profiled with immunoSEQ multiplex PCR; TCRdb holds only in-frame clones, not every one. The sample includes 140,000 to 150,000 clones, more than 8% of them seen just once. Sequencing was done on a sample of PBMCs. The receptor source for this set is a man over 45 in good health and CMV-seronegative. CDR3s include the opening cysteine and the closing phenylalanine or tryptophan. D genes are given only for firm matches. Some rows have no size entry. The others give once, few or many, or a class for an expanded clone.

j_gene | abundance | v_gene | d_gene | CDR3aa | CDR3nt
TRBJ2-7 | NA | TRBV14 | NA | CASSQDEAIPYEQYF | TGTGCCAGCAGCCAAGATGAGGCCATACCCTACGAGCAGTACTTC
TRBJ1-6 | NA | TRBV25-1 | NA | CASSERVPPLHF | TGTGCCAGCAGTGAACGTGTTCCACCCCTCCACTTT
TRBJ1-5 | few | TRBV5-5 | TRBD1 | CASSLLTGDQPQHF | TGTGCCAGCAGCTTGCTTACAGGGGATCAGCCCCAGCATTTT
TRBJ2-3 | few | TRBV7-2 | TRBD1 | CASSAHPTGGNSDTQYF | TGTGCCAGCAGCGCCCATCCTACAGGGGGCAACTCAGATACGCAGTATTTT
TRBJ1-1 | few | TRBV9 | NA | CASSSPEGSDTEAFF | TGTGCCAGCAGCTCCCCCGAGGGCAGTGACACTGAAGCTTTCTTT
TRBJ1-5 | few | TRBV28 | TRBD1 | CASRGTGSHF | TGTGCCAGCAGGGGGACAGGCTCCCATTTT
TRBJ2-2 | NA | TRBV30 | TRBD2 | CAWTLRGLAGRSPGELFF | TGTGCCTGGACCCTTCGGGGACTAGCGGGGAGGAGTCCCGGGGAGCTGTTTTTT
TRBJ1-2 | few | TRBV10-3 | NA | CAISRQDGYTF | TGTGCCATCAGCAGACAAGACGGCTACACCTTC
TRBJ1-1 | NA | TRBV19 | NA | CASSISDRRRTEAFF | TGTGCCAGTAGTATTAGTGACAGGAGGAGAACTGAAGCTTTCTTT
TRBJ1-2 | NA | TRBV9 | NA | CASSVETGARVGYTF | TGTGCCAGCAGCGTAGAGACGGGTGCGAGAGTCGGCTACACCTTC
TRBJ2-3 | few | TRBV5-1 | NA | CASSLVEGGTDTQYF | TGCGCCAGCAGCTTGGTAGAGGGGGGCACAGATACGCAGTATTTT
TRBJ2-7 | NA | TRBV15 | NA | CATSREAGMGEQYF | TGTGCCACCAGCAGAGAGGCAGGGATGGGCGAGCAGTACTTC
TRBJ1-1 | NA | TRBV4-2 | NA | CASSQEEKTEAFF | TGTGCCAGCAGCCAAGAGGAGAAGACTGAAGCTTTCTTT
TRBJ1-2 | NA | TRBV7-9 | NA | CASSLAQRVAYGYTF | TGTGCCAGCAGCTTAGCACAGCGGGTAGCCTATGGCTACACCTTC
TRBJ2-2 | NA | TRBV6-5 | NA | CASSSAGQYTGELFF | TGTGCCAGCAGTTCCGCGGGACAGTACACCGGGGAGCTGTTTTTT
TRBJ2-7 | few | TRBV6-5 | NA | CASSTRTNWDEQYF | TGTGCCAGCAGTACCCGGACTAATTGGGACGAGCAGTACTTC
TRBJ2-3 | few | TRBV7-9 | NA | CASSFGPGASTDTQYF | TGTGCCAGCAGCTTCGGGCCTGGGGCGAGCACAGATACGCAGTATTTT
TRBJ2-5 | NA | TRBV10-3 | TRBD1 | CAISDPAHDRGLVTQYF | TGTGCCATCAGTGATCCGGCCCACGACAGGGGCTTGGTTACCCAGTACTTC
TRBJ2-7 | NA | TRBV6-5 | NA | CASSPSGSGEQYF | TGTGCCAGCAGTCCCTCAGGGTCGGGTGAGCAGTACTTC
TRBJ2-2 | NA | TRBV6-1 | NA | CASSELRPTAGELFF | TGTGCCAGCAGTGAGCTCCGTCCTACGGCCGGGGAGCTGTTTTTT
TRBJ2-7 | few | TRBV5-1 | NA | CASSTLVGADPYEQYF | TGCGCCAGCAGCACCCTTGTGGGAGCGGATCCCTACGAGCAGTACTTC
TRBJ2-3 | few | TRBV18 | TRBD2 | CASGASGLTDTQYF | TGTGCCAGCGGGGCTAGCGGCCTCACAGATACGCAGTATTTT
TRBJ1-1 | few | TRBV6-1 | NA | CASSEGRPGRVNTEAFF | TGTGCCAGCAGTGAAGGTCGTCCGGGCAGGGTGAACACTGAAGCTTTCTTT
TRBJ2-7 | NA | TRBV5-1 | TRBD1 | CASSSQPGQATYEQYF | TGCGCCAGCAGCTCGCAACCGGGACAGGCTACCTACGAGCAGTACTTC
TRBJ1-1 | NA | TRBV28 | NA | CALRGNTEAFF | TGTGCTTTGAGAGGGAACACTGAAGCTTTCTTT
TRBJ2-7 | few | TRBV5-1 | NA | CASSHGQTYEQYF | TGCGCCAGCAGCCACGGACAGACCTACGAGCAGTACTTC
TRBJ2-6 | NA | TRBV15 | NA | CATSIGGTGANVLTF | TGTGCCACCAGCATCGGTGGTACTGGGGCCAACGTCCTGACTTTC
TRBJ2-7 | few | TRBV2 | TRBD2 | CASSEIRTSGNKQYF | TGTGCCAGCAGTGAGATCAGGACTAGCGGGAATAAGCAGTACTTC
TRBJ1-3 | NA | TRBV7-9 | NA | CASSPRTGYTIYF | TGTGCCAGCAGCCCCCGAACAGGGTACACCATATATTTT